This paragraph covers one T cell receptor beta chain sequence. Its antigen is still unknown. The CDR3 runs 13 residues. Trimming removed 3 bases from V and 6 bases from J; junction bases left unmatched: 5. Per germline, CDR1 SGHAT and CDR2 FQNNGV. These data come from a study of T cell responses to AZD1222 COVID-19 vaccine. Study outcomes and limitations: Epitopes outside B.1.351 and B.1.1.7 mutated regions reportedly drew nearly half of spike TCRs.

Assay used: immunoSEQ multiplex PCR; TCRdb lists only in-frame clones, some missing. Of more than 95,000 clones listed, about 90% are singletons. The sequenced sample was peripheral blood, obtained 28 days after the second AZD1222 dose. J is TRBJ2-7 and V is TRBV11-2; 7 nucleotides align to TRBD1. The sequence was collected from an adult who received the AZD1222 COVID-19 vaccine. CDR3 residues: CASSLGQYVEQYF. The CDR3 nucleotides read TGTGCCAGCAGCTTGGGACAGTATGTCGAGCAGTACTTC. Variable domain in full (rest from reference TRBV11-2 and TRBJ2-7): EAGVAQSPRYKIIEKRQSVAFWCNPISGHATLYWYQQILGQGPKLLIQFQNNGVVDDSQLPKDRFSAERLKGVDSTLKIQPAKLEDSAVYLCASSLGQYVEQYFGPGTRLTVT.